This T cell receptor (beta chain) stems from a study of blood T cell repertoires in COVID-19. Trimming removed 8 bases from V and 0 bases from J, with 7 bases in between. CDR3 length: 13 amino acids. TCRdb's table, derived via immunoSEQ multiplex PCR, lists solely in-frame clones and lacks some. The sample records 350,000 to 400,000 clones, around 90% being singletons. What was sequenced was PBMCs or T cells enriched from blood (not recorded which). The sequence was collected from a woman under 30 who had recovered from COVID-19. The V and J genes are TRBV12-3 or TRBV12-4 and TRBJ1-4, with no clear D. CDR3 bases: TGTGCCAGCGGGCCCTCAACTAATGAAAAACTGTTTTTT. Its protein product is CASGPSTNEKLFF.